This T cell receptor beta chain was recorded in a study of breast tumors, draining lymph nodes, adjacent tissues. Points from the study as a whole: The lymph node origin of tumor T cells was framed as consistent with a hypothesis, not demonstrated. Tumors had less TCR diversity than lymph nodes, more than nontumor tissue. Luminal-like breast cancer showed significantly greater tumor-nontumor repertoire similarity than basal-like breast cancer did.

Breast cancer patients provided tissue from their axillary draining lymph nodes. The CDR3 consists of 14 residues. Trimming left V 7 bases short and J 3 bases short, with 12 bases between. Looked up from germline, CDR1 is MNHEY and CDR2 is SVGEGT. TCRdb fed the multiplex PCR reads into MiXCR, producing one record per CDR3 protein. Here the sample spans 200,000 to 250,000 distinct CDR3 sequences, roughly 30% being singletons. In its sample, this clonotype was seen a few times. Antigen specificity is unknown. The rearrangement links TRBV6-2 or TRBV6-3 to TRBJ2-2; D may be TRBD2 (6 bases). The clonotype comes from a female donor with breast cancer. Some clones in this sample may be carry-over from other donors' samples. Sample: axillary lymph node tissue. CDR3 DNA: TGTGCCAGCACTCACCGGGACTACACCGGGGAGCTGTTTTTT. It yields the protein CASTHRDYTGELFF.